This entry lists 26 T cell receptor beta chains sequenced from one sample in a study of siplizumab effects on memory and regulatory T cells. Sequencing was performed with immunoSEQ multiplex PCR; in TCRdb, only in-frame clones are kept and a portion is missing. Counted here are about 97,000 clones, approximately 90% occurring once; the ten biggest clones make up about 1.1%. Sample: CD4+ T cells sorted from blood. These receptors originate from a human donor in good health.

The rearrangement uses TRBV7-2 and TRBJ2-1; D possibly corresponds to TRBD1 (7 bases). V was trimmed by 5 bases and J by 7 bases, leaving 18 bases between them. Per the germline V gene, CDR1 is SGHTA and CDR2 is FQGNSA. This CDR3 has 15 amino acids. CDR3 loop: CASSRRQGGGNEQFF. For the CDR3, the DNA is TGTGCCAGCAGCCGAAGACAGGGTGGAGGGAATGAGCAGTTCTTC. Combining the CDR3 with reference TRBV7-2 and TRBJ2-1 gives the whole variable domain GAGVSQSPSNKVTEKGKDVELRCDPISGHTALYWYRQSLGQGLEFLIYFQGNSAPDKSGLPSDRFSAERTGGSVSTLTIQRTQQEDSAVYLCASSRRQGGGNEQFFGPGTRLTVL.

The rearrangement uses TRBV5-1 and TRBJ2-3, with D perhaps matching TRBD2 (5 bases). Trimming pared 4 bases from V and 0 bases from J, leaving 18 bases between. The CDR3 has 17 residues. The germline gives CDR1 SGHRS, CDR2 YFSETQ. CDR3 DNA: TGCGCCAGCAGCGAGAGAGGGCGCGATGCTAGCACAGATACGCAGTATTTT. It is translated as CASSERGRDASTDTQYF.

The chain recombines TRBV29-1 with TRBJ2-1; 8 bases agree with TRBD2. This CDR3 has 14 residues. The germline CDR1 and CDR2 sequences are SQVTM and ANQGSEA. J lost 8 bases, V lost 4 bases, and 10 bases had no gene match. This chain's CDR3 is CSVGVGLGVDEQFF. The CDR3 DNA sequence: TGCAGCGTTGGGGTGGGACTAGGGGTTGATGAGCAGTTCTTC.

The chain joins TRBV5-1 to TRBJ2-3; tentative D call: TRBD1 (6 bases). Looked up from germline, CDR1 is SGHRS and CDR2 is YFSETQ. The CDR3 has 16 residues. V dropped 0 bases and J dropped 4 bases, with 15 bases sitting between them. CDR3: CASSLEGTSFSDTQYF. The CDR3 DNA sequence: TGCGCCAGCAGCTTGGAGGGGACATCCTTTTCAGATACGCAGTATTTT. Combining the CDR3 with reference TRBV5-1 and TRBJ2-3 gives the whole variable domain KAGVTQTPRYLIKTRGQQVTLSCSPISGHRSVSWYQQTPGQGLQFLFEYFSETQRNKGNFPGRFSGRQFSNSRSEMNVSTLELGDSALYLCASSLEGTSFSDTQYFGPGTRLTVL.

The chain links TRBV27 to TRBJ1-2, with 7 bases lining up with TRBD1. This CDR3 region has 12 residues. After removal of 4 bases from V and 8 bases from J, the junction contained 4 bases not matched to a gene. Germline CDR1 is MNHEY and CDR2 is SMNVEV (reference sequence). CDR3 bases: TGTGCCAGCAGTTCCCGAGGGGGCGGCTACACCTTC. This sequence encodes CASSSRGGGYTF.

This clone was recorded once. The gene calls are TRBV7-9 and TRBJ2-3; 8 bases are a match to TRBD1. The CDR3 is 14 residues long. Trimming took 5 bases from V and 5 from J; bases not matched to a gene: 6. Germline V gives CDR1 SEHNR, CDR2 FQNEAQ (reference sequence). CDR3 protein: CASSALTGGDTQYF. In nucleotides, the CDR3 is TGTGCCAGCAGCGCCCTCACAGGGGGAGATACGCAGTATTTT.

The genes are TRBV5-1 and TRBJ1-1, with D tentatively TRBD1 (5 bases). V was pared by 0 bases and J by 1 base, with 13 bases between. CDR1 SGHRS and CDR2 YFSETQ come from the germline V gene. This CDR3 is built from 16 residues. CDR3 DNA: TGCGCCAGCAGCTTGGTGGGGACCAATGGGAACACTGAAGCTTTCTTT. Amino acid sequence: CASSLVGTNGNTEAFF. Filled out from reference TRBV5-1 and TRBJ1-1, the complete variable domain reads KAGVTQTPRYLIKTRGQQVTLSCSPISGHRSVSWYQQTPGQGLQFLFEYFSETQRNKGNFPGRFSGRQFSNSRSEMNVSTLELGDSALYLCASSLVGTNGNTEAFFGQGTRLTVV.

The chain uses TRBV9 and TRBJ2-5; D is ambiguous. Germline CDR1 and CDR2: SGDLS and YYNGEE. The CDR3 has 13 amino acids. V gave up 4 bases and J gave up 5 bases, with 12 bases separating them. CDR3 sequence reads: CASSLGWSETQYF. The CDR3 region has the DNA TGTGCCAGCAGCTTGGGGTGGTCGGAGACCCAGTACTTC.

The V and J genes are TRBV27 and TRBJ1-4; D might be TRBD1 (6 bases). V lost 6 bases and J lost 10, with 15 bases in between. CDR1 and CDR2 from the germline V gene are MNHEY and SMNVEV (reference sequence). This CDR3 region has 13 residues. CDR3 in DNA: TGTGCCAGCAGCGACAGGTTGGGGAGAAAACTGTTTTTT. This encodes CASSDRLGRKLFF.

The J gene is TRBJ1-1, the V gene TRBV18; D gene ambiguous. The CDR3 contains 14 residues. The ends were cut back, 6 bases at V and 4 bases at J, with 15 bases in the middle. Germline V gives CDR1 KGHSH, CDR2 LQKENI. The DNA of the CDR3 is TGTGCCAGCTCCCCCGACACGGGAGTCACTGAAGCTTTCTTT. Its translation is CASSPDTGVTEAFF.

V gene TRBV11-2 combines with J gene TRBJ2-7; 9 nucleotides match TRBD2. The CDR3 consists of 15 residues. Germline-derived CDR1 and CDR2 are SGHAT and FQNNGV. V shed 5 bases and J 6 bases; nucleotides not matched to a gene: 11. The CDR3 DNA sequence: TGTGCCAGCAGCCCGACTAGCGGCGTCTCGGGCGAGCAGTACTTC. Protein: CASSPTSGVSGEQYF. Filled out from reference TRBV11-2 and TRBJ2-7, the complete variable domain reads EAGVAQSPRYKIIEKRQSVAFWCNPISGHATLYWYQQILGQGPKLLIQFQNNGVVDDSQLPKDRFSAERLKGVDSTLKIQPAKLEDSAVYLCASSPTSGVSGEQYFGPGTRLTVT.

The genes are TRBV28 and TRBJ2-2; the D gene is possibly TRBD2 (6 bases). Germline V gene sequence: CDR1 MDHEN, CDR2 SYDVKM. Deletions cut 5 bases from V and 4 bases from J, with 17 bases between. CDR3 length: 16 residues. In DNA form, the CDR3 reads TGTGCCAGCAGTCCAGGACTAACATCACCCACCGGGGAGCTGTTTTTT. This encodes CASSPGLTSPTGELFF.

The CDR3 loop is CASSINDGSGANVLTF. DNA for the CDR3: TGTGCCAGTAGTATCAATGACGGCTCTGGGGCCAACGTCCTGACTTTC. This rearrangement joins TRBV19 to TRBJ2-6; D is unresolved. CDR3 size: 16 residues. Trimming left V 3 bases short and J 0 bases short, with 9 bases between. CDR1 LNHDA and CDR2 SQIVND come from the germline V gene (reference sequence).

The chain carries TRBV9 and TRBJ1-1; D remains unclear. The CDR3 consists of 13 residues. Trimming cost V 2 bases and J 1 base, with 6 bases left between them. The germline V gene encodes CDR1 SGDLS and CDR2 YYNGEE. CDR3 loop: CASSVDQNTEAFF. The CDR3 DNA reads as TGTGCCAGCAGCGTCGATCAGAACACTGAAGCTTTCTTT. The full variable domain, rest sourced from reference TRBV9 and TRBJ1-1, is DSGVTQTPKHLITATGQRVTLRCSPRSGDLSVYWYQQSLDQGLQFLIQYYNGEERAKGNILERFSAQQFPDLHSELNLSSLELGDSALYFCASSVDQNTEAFFGQGTRLTVV.

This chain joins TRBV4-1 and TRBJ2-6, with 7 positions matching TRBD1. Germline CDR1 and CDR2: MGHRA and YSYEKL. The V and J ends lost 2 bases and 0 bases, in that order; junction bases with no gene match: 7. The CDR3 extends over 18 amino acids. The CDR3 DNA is TGCGCCAGCAGCCAACCGGACAGGATCTCCTCTGGGGCCAACGTCCTGACTTTC. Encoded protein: CASSQPDRISSGANVLTF.

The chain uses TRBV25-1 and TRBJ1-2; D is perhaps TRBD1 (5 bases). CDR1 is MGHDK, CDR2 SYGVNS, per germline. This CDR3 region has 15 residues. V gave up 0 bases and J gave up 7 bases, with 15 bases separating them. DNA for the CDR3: TGTGCCAGCAGTGAATATATTCTGGGGGGAGGTGGCTACACCTTC. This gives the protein CASSEYILGGGGYTF.

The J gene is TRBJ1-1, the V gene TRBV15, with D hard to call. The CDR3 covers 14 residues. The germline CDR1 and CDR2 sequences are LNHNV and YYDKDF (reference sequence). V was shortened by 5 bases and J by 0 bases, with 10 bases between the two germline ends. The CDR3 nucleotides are TGTGCCACCAGCTCTAGGACCATGAACACTGAAGCTTTCTTT. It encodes CATSSRTMNTEAFF.

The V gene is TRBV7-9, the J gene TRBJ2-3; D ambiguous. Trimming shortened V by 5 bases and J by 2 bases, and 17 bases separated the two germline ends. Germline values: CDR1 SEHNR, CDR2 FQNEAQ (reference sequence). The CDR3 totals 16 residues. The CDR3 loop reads CASSAPDPFSTDTQYF. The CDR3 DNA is TGTGCCAGCAGCGCCCCCGACCCCTTTTCCACAGATACGCAGTATTTT.

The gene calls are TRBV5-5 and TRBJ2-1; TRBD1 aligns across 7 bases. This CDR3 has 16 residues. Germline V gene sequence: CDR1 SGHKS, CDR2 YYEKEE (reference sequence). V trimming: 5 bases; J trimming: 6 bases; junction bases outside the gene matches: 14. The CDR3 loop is CASRPNPGTATNEQFF. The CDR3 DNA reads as TGTGCCAGCAGACCAAACCCCGGGACAGCGACCAATGAGCAGTTCTTC. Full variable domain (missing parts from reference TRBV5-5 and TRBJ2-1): DAGVTQSPTHLIKTRGQQVTLRCSPISGHKSVSWYQQVLGQGPQFIFQYYEKEERGRGNFPDRFSARQFPNYSSELNVNALLLGDSALYLCASRPNPGTATNEQFFGPGTRLTVL.

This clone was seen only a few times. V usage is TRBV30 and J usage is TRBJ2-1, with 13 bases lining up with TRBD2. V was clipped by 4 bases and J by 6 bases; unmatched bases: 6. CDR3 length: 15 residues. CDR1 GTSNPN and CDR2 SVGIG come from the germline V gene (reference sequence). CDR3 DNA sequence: TGTGCCTGGACCACGGGACTAGCGGGACCCAATGAGCAGTTCTTC. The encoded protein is CAWTTGLAGPNEQFF. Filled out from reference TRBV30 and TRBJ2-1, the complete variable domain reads SQTIHQWPATLVQPVGSPLSLECTVEGTSNPNLYWYRQAAGRGLQLLFYSVGIGQISSEVPQNLSASRPQDRQFILSSKKLLLSDSGFYLCAWTTGLAGPNEQFFGPGTRLTVL.

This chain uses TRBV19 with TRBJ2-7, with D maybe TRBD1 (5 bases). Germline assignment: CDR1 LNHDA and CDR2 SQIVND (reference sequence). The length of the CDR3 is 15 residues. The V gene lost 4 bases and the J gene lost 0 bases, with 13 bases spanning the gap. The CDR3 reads CASSNQGTSSYEQYF. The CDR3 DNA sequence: TGTGCCAGTAGTAATCAGGGAACCAGCTCCTACGAGCAGTACTTC. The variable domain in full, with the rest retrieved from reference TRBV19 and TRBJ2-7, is DGGITQSPKYLFRKEGQNVTLSCEQNLNHDAMYWYRQDPGQGLRLIYYSQIVNDFQKGDIAEGYSVSREKKESFPLTVTSAQKNPTAFYLCASSNQGTSSYEQYFGPGTRLTVT.

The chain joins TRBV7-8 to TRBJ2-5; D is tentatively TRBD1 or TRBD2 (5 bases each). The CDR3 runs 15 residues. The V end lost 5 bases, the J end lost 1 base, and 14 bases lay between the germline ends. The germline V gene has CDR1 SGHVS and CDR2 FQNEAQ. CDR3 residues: CASSPGRPLQETQYF. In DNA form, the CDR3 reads TGTGCCAGCAGCCCGGGACGGCCTCTCCAAGAGACCCAGTACTTC. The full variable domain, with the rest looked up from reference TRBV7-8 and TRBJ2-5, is GAGVSQSPRYKVAKRGQDVALRCDPISGHVSLFWYQQALGQGPEFLTYFQNEAQLDKSGLPSDRFFAERPEGSVSTLKIQRTQQEDSAVYLCASSPGRPLQETQYFGPGTRLLVL.

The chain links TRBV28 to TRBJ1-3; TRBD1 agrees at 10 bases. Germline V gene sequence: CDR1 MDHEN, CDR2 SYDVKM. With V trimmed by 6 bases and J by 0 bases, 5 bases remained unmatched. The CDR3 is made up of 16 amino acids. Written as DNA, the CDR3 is TGTGCCAGCAGCAGGACAGGGGGAGTCTCTGGAAACACCATATATTTT. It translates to CASSRTGGVSGNTIYF.

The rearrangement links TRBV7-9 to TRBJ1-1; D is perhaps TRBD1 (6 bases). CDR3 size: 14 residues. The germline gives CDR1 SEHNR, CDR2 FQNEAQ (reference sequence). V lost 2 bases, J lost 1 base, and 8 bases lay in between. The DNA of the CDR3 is TGTGCCAGCAGCTTATCAGGGGCGAACACTGAAGCTTTCTTT. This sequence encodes CASSLSGANTEAFF.

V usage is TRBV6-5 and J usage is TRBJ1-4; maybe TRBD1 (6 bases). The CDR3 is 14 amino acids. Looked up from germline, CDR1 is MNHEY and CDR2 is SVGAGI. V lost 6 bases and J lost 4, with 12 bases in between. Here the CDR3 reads CASRPGTSNEKLFF. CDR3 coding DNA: TGTGCCAGCAGGCCCGGGACAAGTAATGAAAAACTGTTTTTT.

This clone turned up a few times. For the CDR3, the DNA is TGTGCCAGCAGTCGTTTGATTGGGACCAGCGACAATGAGCAGTTCTTC. Translating gives CASSRLIGTSDNEQFF. The rearrangement uses TRBV27 and TRBJ2-1, with D tentatively TRBD1 or TRBD2 (5 bases each). The germline V and J ends were trimmed by 5 bases and 5 bases, with 19 bases remaining between them. CDR1 is MNHEY and CDR2 is SMNVEV in the germline V gene (reference sequence). The CDR3 contains 16 residues.